This T cell receptor (beta chain) was documented in a study of molecular identifiers for immune sequencing clone quantification. Study observations and caveats: It was shown that clones above 20 RNA copies held over 99% of effector molecules, but under 1% in naive cells.

On this clonotype itself: The antigen is undetermined.

Previously described methods and listed TCR primers produced bulk TCR libraries. TCRdb called the PCR reads again in MiXCR, with one record for every CDR3 protein. In the table there are about 510,000 distinct CDR3 sequences, about a quarter of which are singletons. Germline loops: CDR1 MNHEY, CDR2 SVGAGI. V shed 6 bases and J shed 3 bases, with 15 bases lying between them. This CDR3 has 14 residues. The chain joins TRBV6-5 to TRBJ2-7, with D tentatively TRBD1 or TRBD2 (5 bases each). The sequence derives from a human donor in good health. Some libraries in this study had Jurkat cell RNA spiked in. Sequencing used naive CD8+ T cells from blood, with Jurkat cell RNA spiked in. As for subset: FACS-sorted CD8+CD4-CCR7+CD45RA+ naive T cells. DNA of the CDR3: TGTGCCAGCAGACCCCGGGGCACACTCTACGAGCAGTACTTC. It specifies CASRPRGTLYEQYF.